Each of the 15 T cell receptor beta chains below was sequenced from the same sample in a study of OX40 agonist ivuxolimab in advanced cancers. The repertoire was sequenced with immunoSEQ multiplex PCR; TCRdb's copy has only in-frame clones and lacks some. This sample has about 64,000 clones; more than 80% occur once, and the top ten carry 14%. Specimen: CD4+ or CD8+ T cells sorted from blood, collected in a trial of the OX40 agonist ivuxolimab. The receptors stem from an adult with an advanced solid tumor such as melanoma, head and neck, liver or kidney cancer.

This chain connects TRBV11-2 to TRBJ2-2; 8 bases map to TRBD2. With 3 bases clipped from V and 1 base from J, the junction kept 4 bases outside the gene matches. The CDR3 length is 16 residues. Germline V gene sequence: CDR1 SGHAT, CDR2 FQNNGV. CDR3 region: CASSFIAGMNTGELFF. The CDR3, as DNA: TGTGCCAGCAGCTTTATAGCGGGAATGAACACCGGGGAGCTGTTTTTT.

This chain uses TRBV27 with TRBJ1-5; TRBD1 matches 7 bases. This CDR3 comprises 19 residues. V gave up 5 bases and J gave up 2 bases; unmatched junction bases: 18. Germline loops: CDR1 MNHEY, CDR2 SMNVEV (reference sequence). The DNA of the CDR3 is TGTGCCAGCAGTCCTCAGGGGGGACCTAGTTCTAGCGGCAATCAGCCCCAGCATTTT. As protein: CASSPQGGPSSSGNQPQHF.

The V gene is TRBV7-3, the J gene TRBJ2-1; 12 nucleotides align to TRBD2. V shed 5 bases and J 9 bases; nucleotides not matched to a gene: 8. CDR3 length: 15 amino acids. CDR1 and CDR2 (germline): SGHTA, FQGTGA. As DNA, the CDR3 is TGTGCCAGCAGCACCCGACTAGCGGGGGTTGGTGAGCAGTTCTTC. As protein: CASSTRLAGVGEQFF.

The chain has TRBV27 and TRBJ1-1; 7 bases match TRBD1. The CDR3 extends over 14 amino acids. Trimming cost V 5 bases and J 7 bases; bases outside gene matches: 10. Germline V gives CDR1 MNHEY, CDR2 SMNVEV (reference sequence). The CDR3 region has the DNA TGTGCCAGCAGTCTTGGGTCAGGGGGTAATGAAGCTTTCTTT. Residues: CASSLGSGGNEAFF.

CDR3 bases: TGTGCCAGCAGCTCAACAGGGGGCAGGCAGTTCTTC. Translated, it gives CASSSTGGRQFF. This chain connects TRBV5-6 to TRBJ2-1, with TRBD1 identical over 9 bases. With V trimmed by 3 bases and J by 12 bases, 4 bases remained unmatched. Germline CDR1 SGHDT, CDR2 YYEEEE. The CDR3 is made up of 12 amino acids.

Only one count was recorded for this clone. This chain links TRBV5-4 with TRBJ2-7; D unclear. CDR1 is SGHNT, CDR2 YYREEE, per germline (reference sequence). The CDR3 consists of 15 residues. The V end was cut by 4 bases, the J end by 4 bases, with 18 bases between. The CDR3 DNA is TGTGCCAGCAGCGCTGGCGGCGGCGTGTTTTACGAGCAGTACTTC. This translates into CASSAGGGVFYEQYF.

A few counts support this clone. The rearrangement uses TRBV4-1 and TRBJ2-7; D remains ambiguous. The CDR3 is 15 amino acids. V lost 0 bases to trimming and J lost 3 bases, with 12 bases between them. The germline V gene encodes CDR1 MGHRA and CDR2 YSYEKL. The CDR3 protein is CASSQDPGVLYEQYF. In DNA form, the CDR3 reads TGCGCCAGCAGCCAAGACCCAGGTGTCCTCTACGAGCAGTACTTC.

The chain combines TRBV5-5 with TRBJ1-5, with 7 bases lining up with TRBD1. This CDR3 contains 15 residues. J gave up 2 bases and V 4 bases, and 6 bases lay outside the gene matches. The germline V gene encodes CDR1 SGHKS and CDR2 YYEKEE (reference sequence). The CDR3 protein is CASSNRGSGNQPQHF. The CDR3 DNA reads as TGTGCCAGCAGCAACAGGGGTTCCGGCAATCAGCCCCAGCATTTT.

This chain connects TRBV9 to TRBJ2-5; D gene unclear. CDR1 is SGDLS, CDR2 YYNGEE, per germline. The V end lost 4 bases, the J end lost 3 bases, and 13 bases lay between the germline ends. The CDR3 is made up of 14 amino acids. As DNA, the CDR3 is TGTGCCAGCAGCCCAGCCTCAAGTAAAGAGACCCAGTACTTC. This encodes CASSPASSKETQYF.

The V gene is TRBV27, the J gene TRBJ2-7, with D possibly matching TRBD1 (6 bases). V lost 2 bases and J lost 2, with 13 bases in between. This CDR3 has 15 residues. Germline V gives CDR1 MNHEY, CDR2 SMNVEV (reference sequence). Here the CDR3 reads CASSLGGYKTYEQYF. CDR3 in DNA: TGTGCCAGCAGTTTAGGGGGCTATAAAACCTACGAGCAGTACTTC.

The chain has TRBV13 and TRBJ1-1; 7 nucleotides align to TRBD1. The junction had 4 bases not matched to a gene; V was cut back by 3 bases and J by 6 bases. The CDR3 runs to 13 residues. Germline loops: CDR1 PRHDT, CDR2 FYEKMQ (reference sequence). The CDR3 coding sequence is TGTGCCAGCAGCTTGGCAGGACAGGCTGAAGCTTTCTTT. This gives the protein CASSLAGQAEAFF.

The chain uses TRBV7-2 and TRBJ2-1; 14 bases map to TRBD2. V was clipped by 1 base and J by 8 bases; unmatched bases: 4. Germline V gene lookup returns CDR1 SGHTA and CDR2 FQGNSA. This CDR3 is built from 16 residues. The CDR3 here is CASSLGLAGGVYEQFF. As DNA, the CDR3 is TGTGCCAGCAGCTTAGGACTAGCGGGAGGGGTGTATGAGCAGTTCTTC.

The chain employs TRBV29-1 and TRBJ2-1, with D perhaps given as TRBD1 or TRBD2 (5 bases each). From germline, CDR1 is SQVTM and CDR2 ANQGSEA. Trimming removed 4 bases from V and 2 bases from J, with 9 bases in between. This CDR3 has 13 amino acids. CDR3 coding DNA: TGCAGCGTTGCTGGGGGTACCTACAATGAGCAGTTCTTC. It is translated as CSVAGGTYNEQFF.

This CDR3 is CASSADGPSSYNEQFF. As DNA, the CDR3 is TGTGCCAGCAGTGCCGACGGCCCAAGCTCCTACAATGAGCAGTTCTTC. The chain couples TRBV28 to TRBJ2-1; D is ambiguous. The CDR3 spans 16 residues. V gave up 5 bases and J gave up 0 bases, with 14 bases separating them. The germline CDR1 and CDR2 sequences are MDHEN and SYDVKM.

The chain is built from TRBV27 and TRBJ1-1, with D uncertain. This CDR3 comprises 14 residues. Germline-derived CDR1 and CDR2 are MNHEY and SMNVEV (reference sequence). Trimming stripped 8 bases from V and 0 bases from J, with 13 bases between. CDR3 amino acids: CASGPTAMNTEAFF. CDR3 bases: TGTGCCAGCGGGCCAACCGCTATGAACACTGAAGCTTTCTTT.